This T cell receptor beta chain is from a study of blood T cell repertoires in COVID-19. Background on the study: The United States, Italy and Spain were the sources of the acute and convalescent COVID-19 samples. T cells, B-cell-depleted T cells, or PBMCs supplied cDNA or gDNA.

Per the study methods: Amplification of reference gene primers provided the estimated nucleated cell counts. Generated by immunoSEQ multiplex PCR, the TCRdb table keeps only in-frame clones and is missing some. V and J calls plus clone size are reproduced from that table; the DNA served to infer D and trimming. Counted here are tens of thousands of clones, about 92% occurring once; the ten biggest clones make up about 9.8%. Trimming removed 2 bases from V and 3 bases from J, with 10 bases in between. The CDR3 consists of 14 residues. Germline V gene data show CDR1 as SGHVS and CDR2 as FQNEAQ. Material: peripheral blood. This chain uses TRBV7-8 with TRBJ1-1; D is ambiguous. This TCR was recovered from a human donor in a cohort sampled during active COVID-19. The CDR3 here is CASSLLRLDTEAFF. The DNA of the CDR3 is TGTGCCAGCAGCTTACTCAGGTTGGACACTGAAGCTTTCTTT. Full variable domain (missing parts from reference TRBV7-8 and TRBJ1-1): GAGVSQSPRYKVAKRGQDVALRCDPISGHVSLFWYQQALGQGPEFLTYFQNEAQLDKSGLPSDRFFAERPEGSVSTLKIQRTQQEDSAVYLCASSLLRLDTEAFFGQGTRLTVV.